The 14 T cell receptor beta chains below all came from one sample that was sequenced in a study of blood T cell repertoires in COVID-19 (dated by TCRdb to the early 2020s). The library was obtained by the immunoSEQ multiplex PCR assay. As stored in TCRdb, this immuneACCESS dataset retains in-frame rearrangements with V and J assigned. A fraction of the clones does not appear; measured against another copy, unresolved V genes explain less than half of the discrepancy, and the remainder lacks a known reason. The sample table lists about 130,000 clones, 70% to 90% of them with a count of one. The ten largest clones take up approximately 10% of the sample. What was sequenced was peripheral blood. The receptors derive from a middle-aged man with acute or convalescent COVID-19.

This chain joins TRBV19 and TRBJ1-2; 7 positions match TRBD1. The junction had 5 bases not matched to a gene; V was cut back by 1 base and J by 0 bases. Germline V gives CDR1 LNHDA, CDR2 SQIVND (reference sequence). The CDR3 consists of 16 residues. The CDR3 DNA reads as TGTGCCAGTAGTATAGGAGGGACAGCCTCTAACTATGGCTACACCTTC. It translates to CASSIGGTASNYGYTF.

The chain combines TRBV18 with TRBJ1-4; the D gene is possibly TRBD1 (5 bases). Trimming pared 4 bases from V and 0 bases from J, leaving 6 bases between. The CDR3 loop spans 14 amino acids. Germline V CDR1 and CDR2: KGHSH, LQKENI. The CDR3 coding sequence is TGTGCCAGCTCACAACAGGCAACTAATGAAAAACTGTTTTTT. This gives the protein CASSQQATNEKLFF.

As DNA, the CDR3 is TGCGCCAGCAGTGAGTCTGGTCGGGCTGGAAACACCATATATTTT. This sequence encodes CASSESGRAGNTIYF. The V and J genes are TRBV10-2 and TRBJ1-3; no clear D gene. V dropped 0 bases and J dropped 2 bases, with 8 bases sitting between them. Germline assignment: CDR1 WSHSY and CDR2 SAAADI. The CDR3 totals 15 residues.

This CDR3 is CSVARAYEQYF. In DNA form, the CDR3 reads TGCAGCGTTGCCCGGGCCTACGAGCAGTACTTC. The rearrangement links TRBV29-1 to TRBJ2-7, with no clear D. Germline loops: CDR1 SQVTM, CDR2 ANQGSEA. Trimming took off 4 bases at V and 2 bases at J, with 6 bases between the two ends. The CDR3 is 11 amino acids.

The rearrangement joins TRBV2 to TRBJ1-1; D ambiguous. The germline V gene has CDR1 SNHLY and CDR2 FYNNEI. Trimming shortened V by 8 bases and J by 0 bases, and 7 bases separated the two germline ends. The CDR3 runs 12 residues. The CDR3 here is CASGLLNTEAFF. The CDR3 nucleotides are TGTGCCAGCGGACTTTTGAACACTGAAGCTTTCTTT.

This clone was observed a handful of times. The genes are TRBV3-1 (or the pseudogene TRBV3-2) and TRBJ2-7, with 10 bases that match TRBD1. The trim removed 5 bases at V and 3 bases at J, leaving 16 bases unmatched. Germline assignment: CDR1 LGHDT and CDR2 YNNKEL (reference sequence). The CDR3 runs 18 residues. The CDR3 loop is CASSTYERDRGNIYEQYF. The CDR3 DNA sequence: TGTGCCAGCAGCACGTACGAGCGGGACAGGGGTAATATCTACGAGCAGTACTTC.

DNA of the CDR3: TGTGCCAGCAGTTTTCGCCGGGACTCTGGGGCCAACGTCCTGACTTTC. Translated, it gives CASSFRRDSGANVLTF. The chain recombines TRBV5-4 with TRBJ2-6, with D possibly matching TRBD2 (5 bases). Germline assignment: CDR1 SGHNT and CDR2 YYREEE (reference sequence). Trimming stripped 5 bases from V and 0 bases from J, with 12 bases between. CDR3 length equals 16 residues.

This clone was detected only once. The V call is TRBV5-6, the J call TRBJ1-2; TRBD1 aligns across 8 bases. Germline assignment: CDR1 SGHDT and CDR2 YYEEEE. Germline trimming cut 4 bases from V and 5 bases from J; bases unmatched to any gene: 10. The CDR3 is 15 residues long. CDR3 region: CASSPPDRVGYGYTF. CDR3 sequence (DNA): TGTGCCAGCAGCCCTCCGGACAGGGTGGGATATGGCTACACCTTC.

V and J are TRBV20-1 and TRBJ1-2; D remains ambiguous. V was pared by 1 base and J by 7 bases, with 7 bases between. CDR1 DFQATT and CDR2 SNEGSKA come from the germline V gene (reference sequence). CDR3 length: 11 residues. The CDR3 reads CSARGRSGYTF. CDR3 DNA sequence: TGCAGTGCTAGAGGCCGGAGTGGCTACACCTTC.

This chain connects TRBV5-1 to TRBJ1-1; D perhaps matches TRBD1 (5 bases). Between the trimmed V and J ends, which lost 4 bases and 0 bases, there was a span of 10 bases. This CDR3 has 14 residues. CDR1 and CDR2 from the germline V gene are SGHRS and YFSETQ. The CDR3 nucleotides are TGCGCCAGCAGCGTATTCAGGGTGAACACTGAAGCTTTCTTT. It translates to CASSVFRVNTEAFF.

CDR3: CASSLGTSGGRSTDTQYF. CDR3 coding DNA: TGTGCCAGCAGTCTCGGGACTAGCGGGGGGCGGAGCACAGATACGCAGTATTTT. The chain has TRBV6-6 and TRBJ2-3; 15 positions agree with TRBD2. Germline V gives CDR1 MNHNY, CDR2 SVGAGI (reference sequence). CDR3 length equals 18 residues. Germline trimming cut 5 bases from V and 0 bases from J; bases unmatched to any gene: 6.

This clone was counted once. The chain is built from TRBV2 and TRBJ2-5; 7 positions match TRBD2. CDR3 length equals 15 residues. Trimming removed 7 bases from V and 2 bases from J; junction bases left unmatched: 10. Germline V lookup: CDR1 SNHLY, CDR2 FYNNEI. In DNA, the CDR3 is TGTGCCAGCACTCAAGGGGCAGCGGGGCAAGAGACCCAGTACTTC. It specifies CASTQGAAGQETQYF.

This chain connects TRBV6-6 to TRBJ2-5; D perhaps matches TRBD2 (5 bases). The CDR3 runs to 13 residues. Germline V gene lookup returns CDR1 MNHNY and CDR2 SVGAGI (reference sequence). V shed 4 bases and J shed 3 bases, with 9 bases lying between them. CDR3 DNA: TGTGCCAGCAGTTGGCAGAGGGAAGAGACCCAGTACTTC. It encodes CASSWQREETQYF.

The table lists this clone with a few counts. The chain uses TRBV5-1 and TRBJ2-2, with D possibly being TRBD2 (6 bases). V lost 2 bases and J lost 4, with 15 bases in between. Germline values: CDR1 SGHRS, CDR2 YFSETQ. The CDR3 covers 16 residues. CDR3 sequence reads: CASSFRFGGSTGELFF. CDR3 bases: TGCGCCAGCAGCTTTCGTTTCGGGGGTAGCACCGGGGAGCTGTTTTTT.